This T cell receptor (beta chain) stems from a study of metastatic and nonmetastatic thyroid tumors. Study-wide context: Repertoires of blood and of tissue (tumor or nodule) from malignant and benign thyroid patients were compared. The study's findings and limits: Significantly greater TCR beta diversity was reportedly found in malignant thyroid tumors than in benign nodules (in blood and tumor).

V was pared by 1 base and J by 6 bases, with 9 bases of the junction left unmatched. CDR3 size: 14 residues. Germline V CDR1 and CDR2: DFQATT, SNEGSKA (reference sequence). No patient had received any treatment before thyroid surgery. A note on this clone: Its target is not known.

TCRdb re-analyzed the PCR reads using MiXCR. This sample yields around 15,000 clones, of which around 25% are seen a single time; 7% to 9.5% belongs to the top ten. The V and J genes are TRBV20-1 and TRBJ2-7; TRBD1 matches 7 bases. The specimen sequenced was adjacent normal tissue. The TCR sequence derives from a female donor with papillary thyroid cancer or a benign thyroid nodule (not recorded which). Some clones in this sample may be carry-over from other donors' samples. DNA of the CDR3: TGCAGTGCTAGAGGGACCGGGACAGCACTCGAGCAGTACTTC. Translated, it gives CSARGTGTALEQYF.